These T cell receptor beta chains were read from a single sample in a study of beta chain features in type 1 diabetes. The repertoire was sequenced with immunoSEQ multiplex PCR; TCRdb's copy has only in-frame clones and lacks some. The sample has 600,000 or so clones; 9.5% to 15% are singletons. The material sequenced was naive CD4+ T cells from blood. All receptors derive from a man aged 30 to 39 with type 1 diabetes. CDR3s include the opening cysteine and the closing phenylalanine or tryptophan. The order of the fields is D gene, V gene, clone size, J gene, CDR3 DNA, CDR3 protein. D genes are given only for firm matches. A clone size is listed for some rows: how often the clone was seen (once, few, many), or a class if it is expanded.

>TRBD2|TRBV6-6|-|TRBJ2-5
TGTGCCAGCAGTTACTCGGAAGCGGGGGGGCCGGAGACCCAGTACTTC
CASSYSEAGGPETQYF
>-|TRBV12-5|-|TRBJ2-2
TGTGCTAGTGGTTCCTTTGGGCACACCGGGGAGCTGTTTTTT
CASGSFGHTGELFF
>-|TRBV27|-|TRBJ2-5
TGTGCCAGCAGTTTAACCTGGGGCCAAGAGACCCAGTACTTC
CASSLTWGQETQYF
>-|TRBV14|-|TRBJ1-4
TGTGCCAGCAGCCAGCGGGGAGAGAGCCCCTCTTTT
CASSQRGESPSF
>TRBD2|TRBV4-2|-|TRBJ2-3
TGTGCCAGCAGCCAAGAGGGTCTAGCGGGACCTACAGATACGCAGTATTTT
CASSQEGLAGPTDTQYF
>-|TRBV5-4|few|TRBJ1-2
TGTGCCAGCAGTTCGGGACGGTGGGGCTACACCTTC
CASSSGRWGYTF
>-|TRBV4-2|-|TRBJ2-6
TGTGCCAGCAGCCAAGTCACCTCCTCTGGGGCCAACGTCCTGACTTTC
CASSQVTSSGANVLTF
>-|TRBV9|few|TRBJ1-5
TGTGCCAGCAGCCCCGGGGTCGCCGCGGAGCCCCAGCATTTT
CASSPGVAAEPQHF
>TRBD2|TRBV10-3|-|TRBJ2-5
TGTGCCAGCCGGACTAGCGGGGATCAAGAGACCCAGTACTTC
CASRTSGDQETQYF
>-|TRBV9|-|TRBJ2-7
TGTGCCAGCAGCGTAGGGGTCTCCTACGAGCAGTACTTC
CASSVGVSYEQYF
>TRBD2|TRBV7-2|-|TRBJ2-1
TGTGCCAGCAGCTCGGGACTAGCGGGGAGATATGAGCAGTTCTTC
CASSSGLAGRYEQFF
>-|TRBV7-9|few|TRBJ1-5
TGTGCCAGCAGCCTAGGGGCAGGGAATAGCAATCAGCCCCAGCATTTT
CASSLGAGNSNQPQHF
>TRBD1|TRBV29-1|few|TRBJ1-2
TGCAGCGTTGGAGGACAGGACACATATGGCTACACCTTC
CSVGGQDTYGYTF
>-|TRBV1|-|TRBJ2-5
TGCACCAGCAGCCAAGAGAAATCAGAGACCCAGTACTTC
CTSSQEKSETQYF